Listed below are T cell receptor beta chains from one sample, sequenced in a study of T cell clonotyping in hematopoietic cell transplantation. The data were produced by immunoSEQ multiplex PCR, yet TCRdb's version contains in-frame clones alone and is incomplete. The sample records 13,000 or so clones, 80% to 95% being singletons. Sequencing used PBMCs, obtained 100 days after allogeneic stem cell transplant. The receptors derive from a female patient aged 50-60 years who had an allogeneic stem cell transplant from an unrelated donor, so the T cells may come from the graft donor. Some clones in this sample may be carry-over from other donors' samples. The CDR3 runs from the conserved cysteine through the conserved F or W. Each record gives: CDR3 protein, CDR3 DNA, D gene, J gene, V gene, clone size. The D gene is left open where the match is weak. For some rows the clone size is stated as once, few or many, or as a class when expanded; others skip it.

CASSPNPGGTEAFF,TGCGCCAGCAGCCCCAACCCGGGGGGGACTGAAGCTTTCTTT,-,TRBJ1-1,TRBV5-1,-
CASSSRDRGSYNEQFF,TGTGCCAGCAGCTCCCGGGACAGGGGCTCCTACAATGAGCAGTTCTTC,TRBD1,TRBJ2-1,TRBV11-3,-
CASSPGGANYEQYF,TGTGCCAGCAGCCCCGGAGGGGCTAACTACGAGCAGTACTTC,-,TRBJ2-7,TRBV5-6,-
CASSSSRSAEAFF,TGTGCCAGCAGTTCCTCCCGGTCAGCTGAAGCTTTCTTT,-,TRBJ1-1,TRBV27,-
CASSGRGPGTGELFF,TGTGCCAGCAGTGGAAGGGGGCCTGGTACCGGGGAGCTGTTTTTT,TRBD1,TRBJ2-2,TRBV2,-
CASTRTGTAGANVLTF,TGTGCCAGTACCCGGACAGGGACGGCTGGGGCCAACGTCCTGACTTTC,TRBD1,TRBJ2-6,TRBV19,-
CASSRSGGTGNTIYF,TGCGCCAGCAGCCGCTCTGGGGGAACTGGAAACACCATATATTTT,-,TRBJ1-3,TRBV4-1,-
CASSQGRGQGAYEQYF,TGTGCCAGCAGCCAAGGTCGGGGACAGGGGGCTTACGAGCAGTACTTC,TRBD1,TRBJ2-7,TRBV14,-
CASSPKRRTTYTGTQYF,TGTGCCAGCAGCCCTAAGCGCCGGACTACCTACACAGGTACGCAGTATTTT,-,TRBJ2-3,TRBV4-2,few
CASGAADRDLNYGYTF,TGTGCCAGTGGAGCCGCCGACAGGGACCTTAACTATGGCTACACCTTC,TRBD1,TRBJ1-2,TRBV19,once
CSVTGNSYEQYF,TGCAGCGTTACAGGGAACTCCTACGAGCAGTACTTC,-,TRBJ2-7,TRBV29-1,-
CASSQDTGELWNSPLHF,TGCGCCAGCAGCCAAGATACAGGGGAATTATGGAATTCACCCCTCCACTTT,TRBD1,TRBJ1-6,TRBV4-1,-
CASSGTGGTYLKPGELFF,TGTGCCAGCAGCGGAACGGGGGGCACCTATTTGAAACCCGGGGAGCTGTTTTTT,-,TRBJ2-2,TRBV9,-
CASSPRRGHEMGYTF,TGTGCCAGCAGCCCGAGACGGGGGCACGAGATGGGCTACACCTTC,-,TRBJ1-2,TRBV7-9,few
CASSLATSGRYNEQFF,TGTGCCAGCAGCTTGGCGACTAGCGGGCGCTACAATGAGCAGTTCTTC,TRBD2,TRBJ2-1,TRBV5-6,-
CASSYSTGGANVLTF,TGTGCCAGCAGTTACTCAACTGGGGGGGCCAACGTCCTGACTTTC,-,TRBJ2-6,TRBV6-5,-
CASTFVGGSGELFF,TGTGCCAGCACCTTCGTAGGGGGCTCCGGGGAGCTGTTTTTT,TRBD1,TRBJ2-2,TRBV7-2,-
CASSNFPGQGALSGNTIYF,TGTGCCAGCAGCAACTTCCCGGGACAGGGGGCCCTCTCTGGAAACACCATATATTTT,TRBD1,TRBJ1-3,TRBV28,-
CATSRGQSNQPQHF,TGTGCCACCAGCAGAGGACAGTCCAATCAGCCCCAGCATTTT,-,TRBJ1-5,TRBV15,-
CATSREQGLSEQYF,TGTGCCACCAGCAGAGAACAGGGATTGAGCGAGCAGTACTTC,-,TRBJ2-7,TRBV15,-
CASSSLRRGTQYF,TGTGCCAGCAGCTCCCTAAGGAGGGGGACCCAGTACTTC,-,TRBJ2-5,TRBV13,-
CASSPLGTAANYGYTF,TGTGCCAGCAGCCCACTAGGGACAGCAGCTAACTATGGCTACACCTTC,TRBD1,TRBJ1-2,TRBV7-2,-
CASSWTGTLYGYTF,TGTGCCAGCAGTTGGACCGGGACACTCTATGGCTACACCTTC,-,TRBJ1-2,TRBV6-5,-
CASSEAGFDYNEQFF,TGTGCCAGCAGCGAGGCGGGATTTGACTACAATGAGCAGTTCTTC,-,TRBJ2-1,TRBV28,-
CASSLDWERGEQYF,TGCGCCAGCAGCTTGGATTGGGAGAGGGGTGAGCAGTACTTC,-,TRBJ2-7,TRBV5-1,-
CAIGRLNTEAFF,TGTGCCATTGGACGGCTGAACACTGAAGCTTTCTTT,-,TRBJ1-1,TRBV10-3,-
CASRREVDREAFF,TGCGCCAGCAGGCGGGAGGTGGATCGCGAAGCTTTCTTT,-,TRBJ1-1,TRBV5-1,-
CATSRDLGTVYGYTF,TGTGCCACCAGCAGAGATCTAGGGACAGTCTATGGCTACACCTTC,TRBD1,TRBJ1-2,TRBV15,-
CASSFPDRYQPQHF,TGTGCCAGCAGTTTTCCCGACCGATATCAGCCCCAGCATTTT,-,TRBJ1-5,TRBV28,-
CASSLYPPGPSNYGYTF,TGTGCCAGCAGCTTATACCCCCCCGGGCCCTCTAACTATGGCTACACCTTC,-,TRBJ1-2,TRBV7-9,-
CASSFRRFLGTSGSYEQYF,TGTGCCAGCAGTTTTAGGCGGTTTCTAGGCACTAGCGGGAGCTACGAGCAGTACTTC,TRBD2,TRBJ2-7,TRBV28,once
CASSQRPDNEKLFF,TGTGCCAGCAGCCAAAGACCGGATAATGAAAAACTGTTTTTT,-,TRBJ1-4,TRBV5-5,-